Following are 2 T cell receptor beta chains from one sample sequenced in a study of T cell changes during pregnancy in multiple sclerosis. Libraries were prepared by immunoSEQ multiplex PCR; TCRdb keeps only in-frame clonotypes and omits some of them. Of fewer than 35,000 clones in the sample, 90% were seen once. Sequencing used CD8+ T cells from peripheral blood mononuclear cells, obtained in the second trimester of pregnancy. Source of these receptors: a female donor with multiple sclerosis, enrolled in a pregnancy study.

CDR3 sequence reads: CASSIATGELFF. For the CDR3, the DNA is TGTGCCAGTAGTATAGCGACCGGGGAGCTGTTTTTT. The chain couples TRBV19 to TRBJ2-2; D is unclear. Germline CDR1 LNHDA, CDR2 SQIVND (reference sequence). The CDR3 contains 12 residues. The V and J ends lost 1 base and 5 bases respectively, with 2 bases between them. Combining the CDR3 with reference TRBV19 and TRBJ2-2 gives the whole variable domain DGGITQSPKYLFRKEGQNVTLSCEQNLNHDAMYWYRQDPGQGLRLIYYSQIVNDFQKGDIAEGYSVSREKKESFPLTVTSAQKNPTAFYLCASSIATGELFFGEGSRLTVL.

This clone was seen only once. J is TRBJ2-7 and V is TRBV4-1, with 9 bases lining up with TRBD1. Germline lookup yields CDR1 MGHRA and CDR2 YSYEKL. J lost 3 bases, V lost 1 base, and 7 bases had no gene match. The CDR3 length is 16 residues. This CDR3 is CASSQGPGQGGYEQYF. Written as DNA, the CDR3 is TGCGCCAGCAGCCAAGGACCGGGACAGGGAGGCTACGAGCAGTACTTC.